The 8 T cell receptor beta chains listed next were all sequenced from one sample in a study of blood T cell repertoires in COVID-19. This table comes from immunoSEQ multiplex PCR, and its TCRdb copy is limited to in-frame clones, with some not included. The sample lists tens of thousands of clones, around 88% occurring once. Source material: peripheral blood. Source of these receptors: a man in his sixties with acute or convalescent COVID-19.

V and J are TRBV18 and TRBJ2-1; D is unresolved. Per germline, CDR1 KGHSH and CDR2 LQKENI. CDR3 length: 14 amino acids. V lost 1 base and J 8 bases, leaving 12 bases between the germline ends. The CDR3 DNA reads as TGTGCCAGCTCACCACGGGCCACCCTCGATGAGCAGTTCTTC. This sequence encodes CASSPRATLDEQFF.

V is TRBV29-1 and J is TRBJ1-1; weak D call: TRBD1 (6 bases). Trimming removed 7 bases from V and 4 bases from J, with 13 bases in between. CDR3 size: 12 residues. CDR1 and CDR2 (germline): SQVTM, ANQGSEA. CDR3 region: CSGNRDGTEAFF. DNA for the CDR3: TGCAGCGGGAACAGGGATGGCACTGAAGCTTTCTTT. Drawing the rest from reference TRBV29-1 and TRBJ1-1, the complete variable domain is SAVISQKPSRDICQRGTSLTIQCQVDSQVTMMFWYRQQPGQSLTLIATANQGSEATYESGFVIDKFPISRPNLTFSTLTVSNMSPEDSSIYLCSGNRDGTEAFFGQGTRLTVV.

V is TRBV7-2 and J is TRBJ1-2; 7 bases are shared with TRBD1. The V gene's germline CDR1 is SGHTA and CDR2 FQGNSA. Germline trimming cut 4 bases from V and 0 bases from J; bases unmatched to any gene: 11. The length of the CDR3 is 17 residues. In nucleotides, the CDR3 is TGTGCCAGCAGCTCTATCGGACAGGCCTGGACTAACTATGGCTACACCTTC. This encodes CASSSIGQAWTNYGYTF.

CDR3 amino acids: CASSFSGGADSPLHF. CDR3 DNA: TGTGCCAGCAGCTTCTCAGGGGGCGCAGATTCACCCCTCCACTTT. This chain uses TRBV7-9 with TRBJ1-6; TRBD1 matches at 8 bases. The junction had 6 bases not matched to a gene; V was cut back by 3 bases and J by 8 bases. Germline assignment: CDR1 SEHNR and CDR2 FQNEAQ (reference sequence). The CDR3 extends over 15 amino acids. Full variable domain (rest looked up from reference TRBV7-9 and TRBJ1-6): DTGVSQNPRHKITKRGQNVTFRCDPISEHNRLYWYRQTLGQGPEFLTYFQNEAQLEKSRLLSDRFSAERPKGSFSTLEIQRTEQGDSAMYLCASSFSGGADSPLHFGNGTRLTVT.

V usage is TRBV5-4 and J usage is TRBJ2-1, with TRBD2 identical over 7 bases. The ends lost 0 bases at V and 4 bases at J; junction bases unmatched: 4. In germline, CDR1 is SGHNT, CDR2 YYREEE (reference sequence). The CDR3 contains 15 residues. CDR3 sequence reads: CASSLGASGYNEQFF. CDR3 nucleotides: TGTGCCAGCAGCTTGGGGGCTAGCGGTTACAATGAGCAGTTCTTC.

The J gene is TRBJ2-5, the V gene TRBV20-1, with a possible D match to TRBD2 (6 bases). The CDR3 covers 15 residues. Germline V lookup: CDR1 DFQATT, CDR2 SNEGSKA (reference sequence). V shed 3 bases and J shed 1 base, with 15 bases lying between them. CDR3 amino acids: CSASGAGTVQETQYF. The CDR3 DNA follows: TGCAGTGCTAGTGGGGCGGGAACCGTCCAAGAGACCCAGTACTTC.

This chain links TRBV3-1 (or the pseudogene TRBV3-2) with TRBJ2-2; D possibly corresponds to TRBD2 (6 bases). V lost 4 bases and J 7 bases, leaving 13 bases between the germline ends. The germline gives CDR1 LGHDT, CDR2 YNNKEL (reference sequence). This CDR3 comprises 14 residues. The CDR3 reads CASSLRETGGELFF. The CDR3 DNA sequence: TGTGCCAGCAGCCTACGGGAGACCGGCGGGGAGCTGTTTTTT.

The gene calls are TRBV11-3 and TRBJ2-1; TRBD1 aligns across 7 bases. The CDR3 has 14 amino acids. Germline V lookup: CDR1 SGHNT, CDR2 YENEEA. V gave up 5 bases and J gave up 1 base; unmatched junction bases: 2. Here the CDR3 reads CASSPTGSYNEQFF. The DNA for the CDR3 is TGTGCCAGCAGCCCGACAGGGTCCTACAATGAGCAGTTCTTC.